The entry that follows covers one TCR beta chain sequence. Its antigen is unknown. The data belong to a study of identical twins. Points from the study as a whole: In drawing conclusions, the study used cross-sectional statistical analysis and did not follow the same donors. Models underestimated how often monozygotic twins shared out-of-frame TCR alpha.

This CDR3 is 16 amino acids long. Per the germline V gene, CDR1 is SGHRS and CDR2 is YFSETQ. V lost 4 bases, J lost 3 bases, and 10 bases stayed unmatched. A single record per CDR3 protein comes from TCRdb applying MiXCR to the 5' RACE reads. Counted here are about 530,000 distinct CDR3 sequences, under 25% occurring once; the ten biggest clones make up approximately 0.48%. The sample was also linked to a second study, of yellow fever vaccine responses in identical twins.

The sequence derives from a woman under 30 in good health. Sequencing was performed on CD4+ T cells sorted from blood. The chain couples TRBV5-1 to TRBJ2-1; 7 positions match TRBD2. This chain's CDR3 is CASSPGRLADYNEQFF. DNA of the CDR3: TGCGCCAGCAGCCCCGGTCGGCTAGCGGACTACAATGAGCAGTTCTTC.